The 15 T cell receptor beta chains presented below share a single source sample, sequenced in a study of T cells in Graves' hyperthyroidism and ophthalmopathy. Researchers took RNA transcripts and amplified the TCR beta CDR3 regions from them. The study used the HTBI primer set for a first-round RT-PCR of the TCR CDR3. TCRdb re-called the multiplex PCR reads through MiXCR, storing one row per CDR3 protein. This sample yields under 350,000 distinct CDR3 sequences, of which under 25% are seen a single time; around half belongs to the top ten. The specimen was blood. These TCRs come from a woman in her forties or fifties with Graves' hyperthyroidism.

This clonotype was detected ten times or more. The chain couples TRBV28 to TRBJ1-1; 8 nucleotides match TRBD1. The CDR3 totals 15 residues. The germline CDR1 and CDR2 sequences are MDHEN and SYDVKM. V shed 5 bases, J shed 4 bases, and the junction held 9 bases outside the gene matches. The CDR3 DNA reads TGTGCCAGCAGTCCCCAGACAGGGGTCACCACTGAAGCTTTCTTT. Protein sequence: CASSPQTGVTTEAFF.

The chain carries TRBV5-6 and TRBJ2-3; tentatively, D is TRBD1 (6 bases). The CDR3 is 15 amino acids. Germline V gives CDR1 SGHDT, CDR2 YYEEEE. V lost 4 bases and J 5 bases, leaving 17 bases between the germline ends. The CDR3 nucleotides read TGTGCCAGCAGCAAGGGACACCCGAGGGGAGATACGCAGTATTTT. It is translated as CASSKGHPRGDTQYF.

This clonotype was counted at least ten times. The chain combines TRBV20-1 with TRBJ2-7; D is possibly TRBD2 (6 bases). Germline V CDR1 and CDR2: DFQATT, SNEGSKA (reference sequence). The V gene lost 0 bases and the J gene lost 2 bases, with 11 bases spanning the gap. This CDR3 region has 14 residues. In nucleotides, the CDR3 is TGCAGTGCTAGAGACTCAGCGGGTGCCTACGAGCAGTACTTC. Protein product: CSARDSAGAYEQYF.

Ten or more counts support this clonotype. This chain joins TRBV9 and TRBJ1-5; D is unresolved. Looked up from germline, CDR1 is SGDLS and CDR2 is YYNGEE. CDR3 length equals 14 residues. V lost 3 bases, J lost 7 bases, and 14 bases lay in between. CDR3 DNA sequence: TGTGCCAGCAGCGCATCCCTCCTGGGACAGCCCCAGCATTTT. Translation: CASSASLLGQPQHF.

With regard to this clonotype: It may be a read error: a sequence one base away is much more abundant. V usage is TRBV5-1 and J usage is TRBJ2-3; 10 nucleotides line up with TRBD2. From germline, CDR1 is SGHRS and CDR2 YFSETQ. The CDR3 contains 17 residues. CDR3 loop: CASSFEGTSEYTGTQYF. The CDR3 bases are TGCGCCAGCAGCTTTGAGGGGACTAGCGAGTACACAGGTACGCAGTATTTT. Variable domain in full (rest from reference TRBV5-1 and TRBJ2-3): KAGVTQTPRYLIKTRGQQVTLSCSPISGHRSVSWYQQTPGQGLQFLFEYFSETQRNKGNFPGRFSGRQFSNSRSEMNVSTLELGDSALYLCASSFEGTSEYTGTQYFGPGTRLTVL.

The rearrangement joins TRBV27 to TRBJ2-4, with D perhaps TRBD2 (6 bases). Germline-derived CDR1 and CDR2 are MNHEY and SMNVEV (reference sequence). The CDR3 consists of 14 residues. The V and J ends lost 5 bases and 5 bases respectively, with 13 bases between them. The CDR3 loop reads CASSRRGRENIQYF. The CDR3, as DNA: TGTGCCAGCAGTAGGCGGGGAAGGGAAAACATTCAGTACTTC.

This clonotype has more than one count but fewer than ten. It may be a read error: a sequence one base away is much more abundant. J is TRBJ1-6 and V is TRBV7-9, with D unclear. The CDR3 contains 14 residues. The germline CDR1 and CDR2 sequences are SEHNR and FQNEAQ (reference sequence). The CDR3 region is CASSLGTTHSPPHF. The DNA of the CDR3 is TGTGCCAGCAGCTTGGGCACCACTCATTCACCCCCCCACTTT.

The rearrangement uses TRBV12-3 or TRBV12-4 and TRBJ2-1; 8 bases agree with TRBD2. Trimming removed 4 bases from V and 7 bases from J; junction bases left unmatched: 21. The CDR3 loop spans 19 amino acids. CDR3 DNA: TGTGCCAGCAGTTCCACAGCGGGAGAGTCCCATTTAGGGGTTAATGAGCAGTTCTTC. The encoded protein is CASSSTAGESHLGVNEQFF.

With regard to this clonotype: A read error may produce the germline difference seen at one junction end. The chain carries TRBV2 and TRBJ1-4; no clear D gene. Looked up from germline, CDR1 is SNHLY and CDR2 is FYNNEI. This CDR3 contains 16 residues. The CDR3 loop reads CASSERVSRTNEKPFF. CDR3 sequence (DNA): TGTGCCAGCAGTGAAAGGGTATCGCGAACTAATGAAAAACCGTTTTTT.

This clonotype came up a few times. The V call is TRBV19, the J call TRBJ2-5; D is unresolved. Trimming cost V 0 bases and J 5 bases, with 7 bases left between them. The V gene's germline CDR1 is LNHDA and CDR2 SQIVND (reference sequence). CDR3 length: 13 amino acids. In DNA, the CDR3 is TGTGCCAGTAGTATAGACTACTGGGAGACCCAGTACTTC. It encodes CASSIDYWETQYF.

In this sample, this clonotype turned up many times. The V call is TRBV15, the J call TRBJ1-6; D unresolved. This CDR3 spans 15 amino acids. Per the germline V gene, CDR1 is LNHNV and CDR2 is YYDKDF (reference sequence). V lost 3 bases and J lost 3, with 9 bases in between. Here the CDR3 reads CATSRIRVYNSPLHF. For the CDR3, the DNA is TGTGCCACCAGCAGGATTAGAGTCTATAATTCACCCCTCCACTTT.

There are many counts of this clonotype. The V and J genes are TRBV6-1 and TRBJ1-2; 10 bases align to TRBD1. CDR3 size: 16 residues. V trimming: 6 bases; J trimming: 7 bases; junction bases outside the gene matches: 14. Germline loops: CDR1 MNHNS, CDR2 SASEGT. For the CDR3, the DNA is TGTGCCAGCAGATCGACAGGGGGCTTACTCGTGGGTGGCTACACCTTC. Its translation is CASRSTGGLLVGGYTF.

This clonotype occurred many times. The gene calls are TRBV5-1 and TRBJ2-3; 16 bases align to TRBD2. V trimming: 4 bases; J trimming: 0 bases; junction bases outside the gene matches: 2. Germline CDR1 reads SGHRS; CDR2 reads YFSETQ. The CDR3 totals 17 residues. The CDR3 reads CASSPGLAGGSTDTQYF. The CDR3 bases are TGCGCCAGCAGCCCGGGACTAGCGGGAGGGAGCACAGATACGCAGTATTTT.

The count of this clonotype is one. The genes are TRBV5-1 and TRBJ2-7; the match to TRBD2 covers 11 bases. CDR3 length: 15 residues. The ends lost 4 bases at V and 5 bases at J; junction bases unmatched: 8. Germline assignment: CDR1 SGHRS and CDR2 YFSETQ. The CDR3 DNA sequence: TGCGCCAGCAGCGCCGTCGTAGCGGGAGGGCACGAGCAGTACTTC. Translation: CASSAVVAGGHEQYF.

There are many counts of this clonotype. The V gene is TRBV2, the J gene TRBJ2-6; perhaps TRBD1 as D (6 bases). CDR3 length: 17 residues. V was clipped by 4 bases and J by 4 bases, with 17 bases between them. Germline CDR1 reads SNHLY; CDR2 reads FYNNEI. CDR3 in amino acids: CASSAWSRGSGANVLTF. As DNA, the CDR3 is TGTGCCAGCAGTGCATGGAGCAGGGGATCAGGGGCCAACGTCCTGACTTTC.